Listed here are 19 T cell receptor beta chains from one sample, sequenced in a study of control samples from healthy donors and cancer patients. Libraries were prepared by immunoSEQ multiplex PCR; TCRdb keeps only in-frame clonotypes and omits some of them. The sample has about 150,000 clones, more than 90% seen once; the top ten hold 3% to 4%. The specimen was blood. Source of these receptors: a man aged 25 to 40 in good health.

The chain is built from TRBV3-1 (or the pseudogene TRBV3-2) and TRBJ2-3; perhaps TRBD2 as D (6 bases). With 1 base removed from V and 3 bases from J, the gap between germline ends came to 14 bases. The CDR3 runs to 16 residues. Germline V gene sequence: CDR1 LGHDT, CDR2 YNNKEL (reference sequence). The CDR3, as DNA: TGTGCCAGCAGCCAAGGAGGAGGGCTTGTGACAGATACGCAGTATTTT. As protein: CASSQGGGLVTDTQYF.

The table lists this clone with a few counts. The CDR3 bases are TGTGCCAGCAGTGAGACAGGGACCTACGAGCAGTACTTC. It specifies CASSETGTYEQYF. V gene TRBV2 combines with J gene TRBJ2-7; the match to TRBD1 covers 7 bases. Germline assignment: CDR1 SNHLY and CDR2 FYNNEI. The CDR3 is made up of 13 amino acids. V shed 3 bases and J 2 bases; nucleotides not matched to a gene: 1.

The chain is built from TRBV6-5 and TRBJ1-1; D might be TRBD1 (6 bases). V lost 4 bases and J 2 bases, leaving 11 bases between the germline ends. This CDR3 has 14 amino acids. Germline V gene sequence: CDR1 MNHEY, CDR2 SVGAGI. The CDR3, as DNA: TGTGCCAGCAGTTCACAGGGTCGCAACACTGAAGCTTTCTTT. This codes for CASSSQGRNTEAFF.

The genes are TRBV19 and TRBJ2-3; 9 nucleotides agree with TRBD1. V lost 1 base and J lost 8; bases outside the gene matches: 13. The CDR3 has 17 residues. Per the germline V gene, CDR1 is LNHDA and CDR2 is SQIVND (reference sequence). The CDR3 sequence: CASSIAMGTGSPATQYF. The CDR3 DNA is TGTGCCAGTAGTATAGCCATGGGGACAGGGAGCCCGGCTACGCAGTATTTT.

The chain couples TRBV6-1 to TRBJ1-6, with D perhaps matching TRBD1 (5 bases). V lost 4 bases and J lost 1, with 14 bases in between. The germline CDR1 and CDR2 sequences are MNHNS and SASEGT. This CDR3 region has 17 residues. DNA for the CDR3: TGTGCCAGCAGTGCCACAGGTTTCAGGTCCTATAATTCACCCCTCCACTTT. This encodes CASSATGFRSYNSPLHF.

CDR3 amino acids: CASSHADRRTGELFF. The CDR3 DNA reads TGTGCCAGCAGCCACGCGGACAGACGCACCGGGGAGCTGTTTTTT. The chain employs TRBV3-1 (or the pseudogene TRBV3-2) and TRBJ2-2; possibly TRBD1 for D (6 bases). Germline V gene sequence: CDR1 LGHDT, CDR2 YNNKEL (reference sequence). V lost 3 bases and J lost 4, with 12 bases in between. This CDR3 spans 15 amino acids.

The rearrangement uses TRBV19 and TRBJ1-2, with a tentative D call TRBD1 (5 bases). The length of the CDR3 is 13 residues. From germline, CDR1 is LNHDA and CDR2 SQIVND (reference sequence). Trimming removed 3 bases at V and 10 bases at J, with 15 bases between. The CDR3 loop reads CASSIRNRPLYTF. In nucleotides, the CDR3 is TGTGCCAGTAGTATCCGGAACAGGCCCCTCTACACCTTC.

This chain uses TRBV3-1 (or the pseudogene TRBV3-2) with TRBJ1-3; D unclear. The CDR3 is made up of 16 amino acids. Per germline, CDR1 LGHDT and CDR2 YNNKEL (reference sequence). V was clipped by 1 base and J by 0 bases, with 10 bases between them. CDR3 DNA sequence: TGTGCCAGCAGCCAAGCATGGGCTTCCTCTGGAAACACCATATATTTT. As protein: CASSQAWASSGNTIYF.

As for this clone: The same CDR3 arises from other DNA sequences in this sample as well. The J gene is TRBJ2-7, the V gene TRBV5-4, with D unclear. Germline V gene lookup returns CDR1 SGHNT and CDR2 YYREEE (reference sequence). V dropped 0 bases and J dropped 0 bases, with 4 bases sitting between them. This CDR3 comprises 13 residues. CDR3 protein: CASSLGASYEQYF. The CDR3 nucleotides are TGTGCCAGCAGCTTGGGCGCCTCCTACGAGCAGTACTTC.

The chain carries TRBV7-2 and TRBJ1-1, with TRBD1 matching 9 bases. The CDR3 sequence is 15 residues long. Germline V gene sequence: CDR1 SGHTA, CDR2 FQGNSA. Germline trimming cut 0 bases from V and 8 bases from J; bases unmatched to any gene: 7. The CDR3 here is CASSLATGQGTEAFF. The CDR3 coding sequence is TGTGCCAGCAGCTTAGCTACGGGACAGGGTACAGAAGCTTTCTTT.

V usage is TRBV10-2 and J usage is TRBJ1-2, with a tentative D call TRBD1 (6 bases). The CDR3 sequence is 15 residues long. Deletions cut 3 bases from V and 4 bases from J, with 15 bases between. Germline values: CDR1 WSHSY, CDR2 SAAADI. The CDR3 protein is CASSDRGGKGYGYTF. Here the CDR3 DNA reads TGCGCCAGCAGTGATAGGGGGGGAAAAGGCTATGGCTACACCTTC.

The rearrangement joins TRBV6-5 to TRBJ1-1, with no clear D. V was clipped by 0 bases and J by 1 base, with 9 bases between them. The CDR3 is 15 residues long. Germline assignment: CDR1 MNHEY and CDR2 SVGAGI. DNA for the CDR3: TGTGCCAGCAGTTACTCGGGCAGCTCGAACACTGAAGCTTTCTTT. Its protein is CASSYSGSSNTEAFF.

As concerns this clone: Germline is not matched at one junction end, which may reflect a read error. The V and J genes are TRBV28 and TRBJ1-6; D remains unclear. Germline CDR1 and CDR2: MDHEN and SYDVKM. The CDR3 is 14 amino acids. The CDR3 sequence: CAGSLGLGSSPLHF. As DNA, the CDR3 is TGTGCCGGCAGTCTCGGACTAGGGAGTTCACCCCTCCACTTT.

The chain recombines TRBV5-1 with TRBJ1-1; 7 bases match TRBD1. The CDR3 is 13 residues long. V lost 5 bases, J lost 4 bases, and 5 bases stayed unmatched. The germline V gene has CDR1 SGHRS and CDR2 YFSETQ. CDR3 nucleotides: TGCGCCAGCAGGGGACAGAGTAGCACTGAAGCTTTCTTT. Protein product: CASRGQSSTEAFF.

The rearrangement uses TRBV7-7 and TRBJ2-2; 7 bases are shared with TRBD1. With V trimmed by 2 bases and J by 5 bases, 8 bases remained unmatched. Germline V gives CDR1 SSHAT, CDR2 FNYEAQ (reference sequence). CDR3 length: 16 amino acids. The CDR3 region is CASSLRQGVWTGELFF. DNA of the CDR3: TGTGCCAGCAGCTTACGGCAGGGGGTTTGGACCGGGGAGCTGTTTTTT.

CDR3 residues: CASSKVATSFYEQYF. The DNA for the CDR3 is TGTGCCAGCAGCAAAGTTGCGACGTCTTTTTACGAGCAGTACTTC. The V and J genes are TRBV21-1 and TRBJ2-7. TRBV21-1 is given as a pseudogene. The CDR3 extends over 15 amino acids.

V is TRBV3-1 (or the pseudogene TRBV3-2) and J is TRBJ1-6, with D possibly matching TRBD1 (5 bases). Germline V lookup: CDR1 LGHDT, CDR2 YNNKEL (reference sequence). The CDR3 loop spans 16 amino acids. The V end was cut by 2 bases, the J end by 9 bases, with 17 bases between. The CDR3: CASSQLAGVLGSPLHF. In nucleotides, the CDR3 is TGTGCCAGCAGCCAACTCGCGGGGGTGTTGGGTTCACCCCTCCACTTT.

The chain links TRBV2 to TRBJ2-4; D not resolved. The germline CDR1 and CDR2 sequences are SNHLY and FYNNEI. This CDR3 region has 12 residues. V was pared by 4 bases and J by 4 bases, with 5 bases between. The CDR3, as DNA: TGTGCCAGCAGTGTTTTAAAAAACATTCAGTACTTC. This gives the protein CASSVLKNIQYF. The complete variable domain, with remaining parts taken from reference TRBV2 and TRBJ2-4, reads EPEVTQTPSHQVTQMGQEVILRCVPISNHLYFYWYRQILGQKVEFLVSFYNNEISEKSEIFDDQFSVERPDGSNFTLKIRSTKLEDSAMYFCASSVLKNIQYFGAGTRLSVL.

The chain joins TRBV5-4 to TRBJ2-1; 15 bases fit TRBD2. V shed 0 bases and J 4 bases; nucleotides not matched to a gene: 8. Germline V gene sequence: CDR1 SGHNT, CDR2 YYREEE (reference sequence). The CDR3 is 19 amino acids. CDR3 sequence reads: CASSLVGLAGGRNYNEQFF. The CDR3 DNA follows: TGTGCCAGCAGCTTGGTGGGACTAGCGGGGGGAAGGAATTACAATGAGCAGTTCTTC.